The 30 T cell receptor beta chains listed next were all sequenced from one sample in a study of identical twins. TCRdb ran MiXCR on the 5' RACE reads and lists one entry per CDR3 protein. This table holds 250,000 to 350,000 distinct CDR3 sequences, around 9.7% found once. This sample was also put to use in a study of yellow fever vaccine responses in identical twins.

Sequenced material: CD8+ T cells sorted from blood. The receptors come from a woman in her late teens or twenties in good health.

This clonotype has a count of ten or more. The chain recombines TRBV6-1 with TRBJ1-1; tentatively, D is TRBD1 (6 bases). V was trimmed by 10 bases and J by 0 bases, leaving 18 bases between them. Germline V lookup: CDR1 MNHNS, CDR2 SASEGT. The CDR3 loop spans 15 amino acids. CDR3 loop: CATQGGGVLNTEAFF. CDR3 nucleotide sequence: TGTGCCACCCAAGGAGGGGGAGTCTTGAACACTGAAGCTTTCTTT.

Here the CDR3 DNA reads TGCAGCGTTGTGTCTAGCGGGTGGTACGAGCAGTACTTC. Translated: CSVVSSGWYEQYF. This sequence joins TRBV29-1 and TRBJ2-7; 8 nucleotides align to TRBD2. Germline V CDR1 and CDR2: SQVTM, ANQGSEA. This CDR3 has 13 residues. With V trimmed by 4 bases and J by 4 bases, 6 bases remained unmatched.

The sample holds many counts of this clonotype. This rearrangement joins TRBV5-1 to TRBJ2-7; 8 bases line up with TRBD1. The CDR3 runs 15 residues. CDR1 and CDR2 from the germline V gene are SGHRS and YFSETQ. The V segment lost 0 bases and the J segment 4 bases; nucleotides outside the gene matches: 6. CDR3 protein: CASSLGWTGRYEQYF. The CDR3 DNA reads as TGCGCCAGCAGCTTGGGATGGACAGGGAGGTACGAGCAGTACTTC.

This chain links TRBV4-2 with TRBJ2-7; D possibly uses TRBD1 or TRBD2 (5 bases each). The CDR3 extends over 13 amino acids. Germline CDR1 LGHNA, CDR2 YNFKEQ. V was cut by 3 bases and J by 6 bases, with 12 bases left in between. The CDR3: CASSHEGPTEQYF. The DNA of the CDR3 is TGTGCCAGCAGCCATGAGGGACCAACCGAGCAGTACTTC.

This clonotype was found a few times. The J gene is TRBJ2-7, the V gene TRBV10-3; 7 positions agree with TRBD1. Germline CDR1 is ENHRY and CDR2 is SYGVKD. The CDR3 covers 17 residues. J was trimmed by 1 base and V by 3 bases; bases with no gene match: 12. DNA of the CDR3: TGTGCCATCAGTGAAACGAGCCGGCAGGGGGTATCCTACGAGCAGTACTTC. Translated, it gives CAISETSRQGVSYEQYF.

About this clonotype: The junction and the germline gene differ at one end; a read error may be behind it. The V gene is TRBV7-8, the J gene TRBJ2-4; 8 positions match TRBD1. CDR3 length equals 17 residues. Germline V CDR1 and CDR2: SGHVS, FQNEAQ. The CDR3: CASSLEEDRGSKNIQHF. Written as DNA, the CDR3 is TGTGCCAGCAGCTTAGAGGAAGACAGGGGCTCCAAAAACATTCAGCACTTC.

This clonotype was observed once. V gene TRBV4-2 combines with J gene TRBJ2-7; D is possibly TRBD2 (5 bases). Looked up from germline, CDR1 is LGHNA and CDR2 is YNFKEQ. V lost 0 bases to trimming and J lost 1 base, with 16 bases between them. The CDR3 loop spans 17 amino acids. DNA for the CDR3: TGTGCCAGCAGCCAAGAAGGGAGTAGCGATAGATCCTACGAGCAGTACTTC. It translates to CASSQEGSSDRSYEQYF.

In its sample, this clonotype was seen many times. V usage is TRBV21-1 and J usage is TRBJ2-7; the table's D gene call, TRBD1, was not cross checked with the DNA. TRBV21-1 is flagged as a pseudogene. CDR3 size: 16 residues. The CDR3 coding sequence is TGTGCCAGCAGCAAAGGTTACAGGACAGGTAACTACGAGCAGTACTTC. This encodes CASSKGYRTGNYEQYF.

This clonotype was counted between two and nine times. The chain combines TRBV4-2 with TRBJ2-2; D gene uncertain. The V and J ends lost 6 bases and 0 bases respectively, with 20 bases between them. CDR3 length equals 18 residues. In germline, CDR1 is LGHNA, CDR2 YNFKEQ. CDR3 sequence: CASSQLPHLGSNTGELFF. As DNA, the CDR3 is TGTGCCAGCAGTCAATTACCCCACCTCGGGTCGAACACCGGGGAGCTGTTTTTT.

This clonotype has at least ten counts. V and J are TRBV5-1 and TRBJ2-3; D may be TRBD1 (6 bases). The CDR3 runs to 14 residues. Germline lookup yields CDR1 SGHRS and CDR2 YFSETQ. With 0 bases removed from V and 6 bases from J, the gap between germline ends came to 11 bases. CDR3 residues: CASSLDRASDTQYF. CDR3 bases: TGCGCCAGCAGCTTGGACAGGGCTTCGGATACGCAGTATTTT.

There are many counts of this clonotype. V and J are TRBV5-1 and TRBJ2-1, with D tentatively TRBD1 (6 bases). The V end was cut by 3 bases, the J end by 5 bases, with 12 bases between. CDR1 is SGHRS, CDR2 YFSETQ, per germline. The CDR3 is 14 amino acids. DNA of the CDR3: TGCGCCAGCAGCTCTTGGGGGCACGACAATGAGCAGTTCTTC. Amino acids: CASSSWGHDNEQFF.

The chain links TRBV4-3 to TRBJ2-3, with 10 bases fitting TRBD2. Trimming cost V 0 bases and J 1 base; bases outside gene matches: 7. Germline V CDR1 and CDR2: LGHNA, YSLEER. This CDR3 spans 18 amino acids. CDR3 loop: CASSQDLRLAGGTDTQYF. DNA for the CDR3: TGCGCCAGCAGCCAAGATTTGAGGCTAGCGGGAGGCACAGATACGCAGTATTTT.

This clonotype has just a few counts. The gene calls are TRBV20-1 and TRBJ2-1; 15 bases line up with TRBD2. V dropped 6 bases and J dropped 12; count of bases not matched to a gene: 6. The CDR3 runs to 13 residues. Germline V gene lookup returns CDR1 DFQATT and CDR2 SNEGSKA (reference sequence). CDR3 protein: CSAIPGLAGGQFF. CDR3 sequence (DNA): TGCAGTGCCATACCGGGACTAGCGGGAGGGCAGTTCTTC.

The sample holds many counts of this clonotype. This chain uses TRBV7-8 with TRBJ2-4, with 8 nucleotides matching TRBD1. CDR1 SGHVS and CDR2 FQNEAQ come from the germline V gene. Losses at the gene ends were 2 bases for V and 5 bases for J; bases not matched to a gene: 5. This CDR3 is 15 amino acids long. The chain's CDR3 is CASSLRRDRQNIQYF. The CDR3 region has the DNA TGTGCCAGCAGCTTAAGGCGGGACAGGCAAAACATTCAGTACTTC.

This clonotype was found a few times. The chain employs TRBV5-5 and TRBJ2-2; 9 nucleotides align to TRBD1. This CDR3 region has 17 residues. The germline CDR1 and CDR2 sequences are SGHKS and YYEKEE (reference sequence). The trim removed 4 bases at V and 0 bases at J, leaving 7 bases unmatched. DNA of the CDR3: TGTGCCAGCAGCCCCTGGTGGACAGGGGCGAACACCGGGGAGCTGTTTTTT. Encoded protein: CASSPWWTGANTGELFF.

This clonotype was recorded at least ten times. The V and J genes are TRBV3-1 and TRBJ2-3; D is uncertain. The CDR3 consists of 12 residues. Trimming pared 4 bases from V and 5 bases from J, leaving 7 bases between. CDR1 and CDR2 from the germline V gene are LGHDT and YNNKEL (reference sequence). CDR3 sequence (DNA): TGTGCCAGCAGCCCAGAGCGAGATACGCAGTATTTT. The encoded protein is CASSPERDTQYF.

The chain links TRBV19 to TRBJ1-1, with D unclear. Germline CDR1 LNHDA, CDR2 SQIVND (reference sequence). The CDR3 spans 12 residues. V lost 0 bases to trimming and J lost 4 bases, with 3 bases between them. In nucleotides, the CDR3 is TGTGCCAGTAGTATAGATGGCACTGAAGCTTTCTTT. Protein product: CASSIDGTEAFF.

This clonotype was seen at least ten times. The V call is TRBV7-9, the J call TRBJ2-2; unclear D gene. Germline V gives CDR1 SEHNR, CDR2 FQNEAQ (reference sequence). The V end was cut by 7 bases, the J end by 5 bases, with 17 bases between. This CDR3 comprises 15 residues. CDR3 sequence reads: CASTHPLDRTGELFF. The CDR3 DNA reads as TGTGCCAGCACCCATCCCTTGGATAGGACCGGGGAGCTGTTTTTT.

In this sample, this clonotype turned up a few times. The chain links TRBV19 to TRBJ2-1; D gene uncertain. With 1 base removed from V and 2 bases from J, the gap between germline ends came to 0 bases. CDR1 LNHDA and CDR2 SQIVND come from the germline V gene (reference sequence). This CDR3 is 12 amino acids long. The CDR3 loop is CASSIAYNEQFF. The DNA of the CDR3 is TGTGCCAGTAGTATAGCCTACAATGAGCAGTTCTTC.

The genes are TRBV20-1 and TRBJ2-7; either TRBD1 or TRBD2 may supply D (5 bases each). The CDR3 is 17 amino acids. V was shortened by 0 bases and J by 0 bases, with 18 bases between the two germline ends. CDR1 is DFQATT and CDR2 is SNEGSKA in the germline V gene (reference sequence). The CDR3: CSARDLWGERSSYEQYF. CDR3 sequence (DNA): TGCAGTGCTAGAGACCTGTGGGGCGAGCGGAGCTCCTACGAGCAGTACTTC.

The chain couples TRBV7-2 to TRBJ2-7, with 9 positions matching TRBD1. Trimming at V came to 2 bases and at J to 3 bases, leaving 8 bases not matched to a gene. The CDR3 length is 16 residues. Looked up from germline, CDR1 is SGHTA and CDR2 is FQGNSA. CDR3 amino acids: CASSLISTGGNYEQYF. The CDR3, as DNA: TGTGCCAGCAGCTTAATCTCGACAGGGGGGAACTACGAGCAGTACTTC.

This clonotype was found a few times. CDR3 sequence (DNA): TGTGCCATCAGTGAGCCGGGGACAAATGAGCAGTTCTTC. Translated, it gives CAISEPGTNEQFF. The chain uses TRBV10-3 and TRBJ2-1; a possible D gene is TRBD1 (6 bases). Germline CDR1 is ENHRY and CDR2 is SYGVKD. With 2 bases removed from V and 7 bases from J, the gap between germline ends came to 9 bases. There are 13 residues in the CDR3.

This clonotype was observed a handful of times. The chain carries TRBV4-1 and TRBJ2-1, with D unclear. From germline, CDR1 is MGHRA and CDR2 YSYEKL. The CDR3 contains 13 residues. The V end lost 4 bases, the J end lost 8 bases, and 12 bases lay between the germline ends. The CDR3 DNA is TGCGCCAGCAGCCCCCTGGGCCCTGATGAGCAGTTCTTC. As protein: CASSPLGPDEQFF.

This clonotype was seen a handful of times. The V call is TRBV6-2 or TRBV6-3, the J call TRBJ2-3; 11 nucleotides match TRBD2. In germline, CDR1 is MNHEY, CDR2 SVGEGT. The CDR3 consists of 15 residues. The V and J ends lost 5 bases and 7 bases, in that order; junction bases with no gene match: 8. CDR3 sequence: CASSVLAGVGNTQYF. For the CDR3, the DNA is TGTGCCAGCAGTGTACTAGCGGGAGTTGGGAATACGCAGTATTTT.

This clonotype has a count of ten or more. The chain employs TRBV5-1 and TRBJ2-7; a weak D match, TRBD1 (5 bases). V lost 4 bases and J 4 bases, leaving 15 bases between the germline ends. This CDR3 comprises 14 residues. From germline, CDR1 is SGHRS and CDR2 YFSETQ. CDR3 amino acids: CASSAPPGNYEQYF. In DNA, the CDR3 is TGCGCCAGCAGCGCGCCCCCAGGGAATTACGAGCAGTACTTC.

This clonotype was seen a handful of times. CDR3 region: CASSLVTGDWEQYF. DNA for the CDR3: TGTGCCAGCAGCTTAGTCACAGGGGATTGGGAGCAGTACTTC. This chain links TRBV7-9 with TRBJ2-7; 7 bases align to TRBD1. The V segment lost 1 base and the J segment 7 bases; nucleotides outside the gene matches: 7. Germline V lookup: CDR1 SEHNR, CDR2 FQNEAQ (reference sequence). The CDR3 has 14 amino acids.

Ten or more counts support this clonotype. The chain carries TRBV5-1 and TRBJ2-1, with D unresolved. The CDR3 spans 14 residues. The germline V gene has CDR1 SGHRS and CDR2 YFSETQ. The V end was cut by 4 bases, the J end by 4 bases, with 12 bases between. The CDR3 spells CASSPKDGYNEQFF. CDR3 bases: TGCGCCAGCAGCCCTAAGGACGGATACAATGAGCAGTTCTTC.

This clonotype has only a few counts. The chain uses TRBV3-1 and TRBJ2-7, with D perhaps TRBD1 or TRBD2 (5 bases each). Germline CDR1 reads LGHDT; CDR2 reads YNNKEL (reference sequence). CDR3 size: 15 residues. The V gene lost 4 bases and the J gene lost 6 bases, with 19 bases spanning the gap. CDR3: CASSPSDPKRGEQYF. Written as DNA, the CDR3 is TGTGCCAGCAGCCCCTCAGACCCAAAGAGGGGCGAGCAGTACTTC.

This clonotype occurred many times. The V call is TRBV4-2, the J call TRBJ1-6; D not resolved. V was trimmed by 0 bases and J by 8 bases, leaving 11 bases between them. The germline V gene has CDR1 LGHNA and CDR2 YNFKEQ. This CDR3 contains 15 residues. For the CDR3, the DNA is TGTGCCAGCAGCCAAGATCGGGGAGGTGATTCACCCCTCCACTTT. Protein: CASSQDRGGDSPLHF.

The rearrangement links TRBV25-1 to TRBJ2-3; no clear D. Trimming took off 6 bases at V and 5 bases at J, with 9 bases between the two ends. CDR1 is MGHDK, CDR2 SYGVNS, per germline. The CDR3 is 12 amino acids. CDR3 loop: CASRASLDTQYF. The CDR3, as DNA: TGTGCCAGCAGGGCGTCGTTAGATACGCAGTATTTT.